This section outlines one T cell receptor (beta chain) sequence together with its context. Clones were read by immunoSEQ multiplex PCR, and TCRdb kept only the in-frame ones, dropping some. The table lists tens of thousands of clones, roughly 80% of them singletons. The sample comes from a study of OX40 agonist ivuxolimab in advanced cancers. The input for sequencing was CD4+ or CD8+ T cells sorted from blood, taken in a trial of the OX40 agonist ivuxolimab. This clonotype was sampled from an adult with an advanced solid tumor such as melanoma, head and neck, liver or kidney cancer.

Here the CDR3 reads CASSKGTGGNQPQHF. The CDR3 bases are TGTGCCAGCAGCAAGGGGACAGGGGGCAATCAGCCCCAGCATTTT. V gene TRBV28 combines with J gene TRBJ1-5, with TRBD1 identical over 10 bases. Germline loops: CDR1 MDHEN, CDR2 SYDVKM. This CDR3 region has 15 residues. Unmatched junction bases numbered 4, after V lost 6 bases and J lost 2 bases.